These 28 T cell receptor beta chains were all obtained from the same sample, sequenced in a study of blood T cell repertoires in COVID-19 (dated by TCRdb to about 2020). Libraries were constructed by the immunoSEQ multiplex PCR assay. Imported from immuneACCESS, the table was reduced by TCRdb to in-frame sequences with V and J called. These copies leave out some clones; in studies compared against another copy, an unresolved V gene accounts for under half, and the cause of the remainder is not known. The sample contains 300,000 or so clones, about 90% of them found a single time. Approximately 0.99% of the sample is held by the ten biggest clonotypes. The sequenced sample was PBMCs or T cells enriched from blood (not recorded which). Receptor source: a woman in her 30s who had recovered from COVID-19.

CDR3: CASSRGSWVEQYF. The CDR3 DNA reads as TGTGCCAGCAGCCGGGGGAGTTGGGTAGAGCAGTACTTC. The chain carries TRBV5-5 and TRBJ2-7, with D possibly matching TRBD2 (6 bases). V lost 4 bases and J 7 bases, leaving 15 bases between the germline ends. The germline V gene has CDR1 SGHKS and CDR2 YYEKEE (reference sequence). The CDR3 runs to 13 residues. Full variable domain (remainder filled in from reference TRBV5-5 and TRBJ2-7): DAGVTQSPTHLIKTRGQQVTLRCSPISGHKSVSWYQQVLGQGPQFIFQYYEKEERGRGNFPDRFSARQFPNYSSELNVNALLLGDSALYLCASSRGSWVEQYFGPGTRLTVT.

The V gene is TRBV11-2, the J gene TRBJ2-7; tentative D call: TRBD2 (6 bases). This CDR3 is built from 15 residues. Trimming removed 0 bases from V and 2 bases from J, with 11 bases in between. The germline CDR1 and CDR2 sequences are SGHAT and FQNNGV. This CDR3 reads CASSLERPGAYEQYF. CDR3 DNA sequence: TGTGCCAGCAGCTTAGAGAGGCCGGGGGCCTACGAGCAGTACTTC.

The table lists this clone with a count of one. V and J are TRBV5-1 and TRBJ2-6; tentative D call: TRBD2 (6 bases). This CDR3 has 18 amino acids. The ends were cut back, 0 bases at V and 2 bases at J, with 15 bases in the middle. Looked up from germline, CDR1 is SGHRS and CDR2 is YFSETQ. DNA for the CDR3: TGCGCCAGCAGCTTGGAGGGTCCGGGGGACCCTGGGGCCAACGTCCTGACTTTC. Protein: CASSLEGPGDPGANVLTF. Full variable domain (outside the CDR3, taken from reference TRBV5-1 and TRBJ2-6): KAGVTQTPRYLIKTRGQQVTLSCSPISGHRSVSWYQQTPGQGLQFLFEYFSETQRNKGNFPGRFSGRQFSNSRSEMNVSTLELGDSALYLCASSLEGPGDPGANVLTFGAGSRLTVL.

Concerning this clone itself: This CDR3 is also generated by other DNA sequences in the sample. This rearrangement joins TRBV2 to TRBJ1-5; 8 bases line up with TRBD1. Unmatched junction bases numbered 3, after V lost 6 bases and J lost 2 bases. CDR3 length equals 14 residues. Germline V gene data show CDR1 as SNHLY and CDR2 as FYNNEI. The CDR3 nucleotides are TGTGCCAGCAGAGCAGGGGGCGGCAATCAGCCCCAGCATTTT. This sequence encodes CASRAGGGNQPQHF.

J is TRBJ2-7 and V is TRBV3-1 (or the pseudogene TRBV3-2); 9 bases agree with TRBD2. CDR1 is LGHDT, CDR2 YNNKEL, per germline (reference sequence). The CDR3 contains 15 residues. Trimming cost V 4 bases and J 6 bases; bases outside gene matches: 10. CDR3 nucleotides: TGTGCCAGCAGCCTCCTCGGGGCGGGGGGGAGCGAGCAGTACTTC. It translates to CASSLLGAGGSEQYF.

The rearrangement joins TRBV7-9 to TRBJ1-2; 10 bases line up with TRBD1. The CDR3 is made up of 15 amino acids. Germline CDR1 reads SEHNR; CDR2 reads FQNEAQ (reference sequence). The V and J ends lost 5 bases and 6 bases, in that order; junction bases with no gene match: 9. Written as DNA, the CDR3 is TGTGCCAGCAGCCCAATGGGGGACAGGGGCCATGGCTACACCTTC. It codes for CASSPMGDRGHGYTF.

This chain uses TRBV28 with TRBJ1-2, with D possibly matching TRBD1 (6 bases). V lost 10 bases and J lost 7, with 10 bases in between. The CDR3 covers 10 residues. Germline values: CDR1 MDHEN, CDR2 SYDVKM. CDR3: CATQGRGYTF. CDR3 DNA: TGTGCCACACAGGGTCGTGGCTACACCTTC.

The chain couples TRBV19 to TRBJ1-2; perhaps TRBD1 as D (5 bases). CDR1 LNHDA and CDR2 SQIVND come from the germline V gene (reference sequence). The CDR3 totals 16 residues. Trimming cost V 5 bases and J 4 bases, with 20 bases left between them. The CDR3 DNA follows: TGTGCCAGTAGTTCCCCCCGGGACTTCTTTTTCTATGGCTACACCTTC. It translates to CASSSPRDFFFYGYTF.

The V and J genes are TRBV7-2 and TRBJ2-3, with 11 bases that match TRBD2. J lost 1 base, V lost 5 bases, and 5 bases had no gene match. The CDR3 loop spans 16 amino acids. CDR1 is SGHTA and CDR2 is FQGNSA in the germline V gene. The CDR3 region has the DNA TGTGCCAGCAGCACATCGACTAGCGGGGGCACAGATACGCAGTATTTT. Its translation: CASSTSTSGGTDTQYF.

The V gene is TRBV5-4, the J gene TRBJ2-7; 7 bases agree with TRBD1. The CDR3 is made up of 14 amino acids. Germline V lookup: CDR1 SGHNT, CDR2 YYREEE (reference sequence). V trimming: 0 bases; J trimming: 3 bases; junction bases outside the gene matches: 3. CDR3 bases: TGTGCCAGCAGCTTGGGTTCAGGGGGCTACGAGCAGTACTTC. Translation: CASSLGSGGYEQYF. Variable domain in full (rest from reference TRBV5-4 and TRBJ2-7): ETGVTQSPTHLIKTRGQQVTLRCSSQSGHNTVSWYQQALGQGPQFIFQYYREEENGRGNFPPRFSGLQFPNYSSELNVNALELDDSALYLCASSLGSGGYEQYFGPGTRLTVT.

This clone was recorded only once. The chain is built from TRBV19 and TRBJ2-5, with TRBD1 identical over 7 bases. V lost 6 bases, J lost 6 bases, and 10 bases stayed unmatched. The CDR3 is made up of 14 amino acids. Germline V CDR1 and CDR2: LNHDA, SQIVND (reference sequence). CDR3 residues: CASSPATGTKTQYF. For the CDR3, the DNA is TGTGCCAGTAGCCCTGCGACAGGGACGAAGACCCAGTACTTC.

The chain recombines TRBV2 with TRBJ2-4; 7 bases map to TRBD1. V was clipped by 6 bases and J by 1 base; unmatched bases: 6. The CDR3 is made up of 15 amino acids. Per the germline V gene, CDR1 is SNHLY and CDR2 is FYNNEI. In DNA, the CDR3 is TGTGCCAGCAGGGGACAGATCAACGCCAAAAACATTCAGTACTTC. This encodes CASRGQINAKNIQYF.

The chain employs TRBV7-9 and TRBJ1-2, with 12 bases identical to TRBD1. The CDR3 covers 12 residues. Germline V gives CDR1 SEHNR, CDR2 FQNEAQ (reference sequence). The V and J ends lost 5 bases and 12 bases, in that order; junction bases with no gene match: 4. This CDR3 is CASSRGQGANTF. The CDR3 DNA sequence: TGTGCCAGCAGCAGGGGACAGGGGGCAAACACCTTC.

V usage is TRBV6-5 and J usage is TRBJ1-2; 7 nucleotides line up with TRBD1. The length of the CDR3 is 14 residues. Germline V gene sequence: CDR1 MNHEY, CDR2 SVGAGI. The J segment lost 3 bases and the V segment lost 6 bases, leaving 7 bases of the junction unmatched. The CDR3 sequence is CASRAGTVYYGYTF. The DNA for the CDR3 is TGTGCCAGCAGGGCCGGGACAGTCTACTATGGCTACACCTTC.

This chain links TRBV5-6 with TRBJ1-6; D ambiguous. Per the germline V gene, CDR1 is SGHDT and CDR2 is YYEEEE. V was cut by 0 bases and J by 6 bases, with 4 bases left in between. The CDR3 extends over 13 amino acids. The CDR3 DNA sequence: TGTGCCAGCAGCTTGGCGGGTAATTCACCCCTCCACTTT. It encodes CASSLAGNSPLHF. The full variable domain, completed using reference TRBV5-6 and TRBJ1-6, is DAGVTQSPTHLIKTRGQQVTLRCSPKSGHDTVSWYQQALGQGPQFIFQYYEEEERQRGNFPDRFSGHQFPNYSSELNVNALLLGDSALYLCASSLAGNSPLHFGNGTRLTVT.

The chain combines TRBV28 with TRBJ2-7, with 11 bases matching TRBD2. The CDR3 totals 14 residues. V shed 4 bases and J 12 bases; nucleotides not matched to a gene: 11. Germline CDR1 MDHEN, CDR2 SYDVKM. In nucleotides, the CDR3 is TGTGCCAGCAGTTCCGGACTAGCGGGTGCCGGGGGGTACTTC. This gives the protein CASSSGLAGAGGYF.

This clone occurred once. CDR3 sequence (DNA): TGTGCCAGCAGCTCACAGGGTCCCGGAGAGACCCAGTACTTC. This gives the protein CASSSQGPGETQYF. This rearrangement joins TRBV7-9 to TRBJ2-5; tentatively, D is TRBD1 (6 bases). Germline CDR1 and CDR2: SEHNR and FQNEAQ (reference sequence). Deletions cut 4 bases from V and 4 bases from J, with 13 bases between. The CDR3 contains 14 residues. The variable domain in full, completed from reference TRBV7-9 and TRBJ2-5, reads DTGVSQNPRHKITKRGQNVTFRCDPISEHNRLYWYRQTLGQGPEFLTYFQNEAQLEKSRLLSDRFSAERPKGSFSTLEIQRTEQGDSAMYLCASSSQGPGETQYFGPGTRLLVL.

This chain uses TRBV3-1 (or the pseudogene TRBV3-2) with TRBJ1-6, with 8 bases that match TRBD1. Germline CDR1 LGHDT, CDR2 YNNKEL (reference sequence). The CDR3 runs to 14 residues. The V gene end was trimmed by 6 bases and the J gene end by 7 bases; junction bases not matched to a gene: 5. CDR3 sequence reads: CASSQNRGNSPLHF. The CDR3, as DNA: TGTGCCAGCAGTCAAAACAGGGGGAATTCACCCCTCCACTTT.

This clone occurred once. The CDR3 loop reads CAISEGLAGVNIQYF. CDR3 nucleotide sequence: TGTGCCATCAGTGAAGGACTAGCGGGGGTCAACATTCAGTACTTC. The genes are TRBV10-3 and TRBJ2-4; TRBD2 aligns across 13 bases. V lost 3 bases to trimming and J lost 7 bases; unmatched junction nucleotides: 3. The CDR3 runs 15 residues. Looked up from germline, CDR1 is ENHRY and CDR2 is SYGVKD.

The chain is built from TRBV11-2 and TRBJ2-7; D may be TRBD1 (6 bases). Germline CDR1 SGHAT, CDR2 FQNNGV. The ends were cut back, 4 bases at V and 0 bases at J, with 10 bases in the middle. This CDR3 has 14 amino acids. CDR3 protein: CASSSGTFSYEQYF. The CDR3 nucleotides read TGTGCCAGCAGCTCCGGGACATTCTCCTACGAGCAGTACTTC.

This rearrangement joins TRBV5-8 to TRBJ1-1, with TRBD1 matching 8 bases. The V gene end was trimmed by 5 bases and the J gene end by 2 bases; junction bases not matched to a gene: 8. The CDR3 has 15 residues. Germline V gene data show CDR1 as SGHTS and CDR2 as YDEGEE. For the CDR3, the DNA is TGTGCCAGCAGTCCGGCAGGGGGCTTTAACACTGAAGCTTTCTTT. Protein product: CASSPAGGFNTEAFF.

The rearrangement joins TRBV27 to TRBJ1-1; no clear D. Germline CDR1 reads MNHEY; CDR2 reads SMNVEV (reference sequence). V was clipped by 6 bases and J by 1 base, with 12 bases between them. CDR3 size: 14 residues. Written as DNA, the CDR3 is TGTGCCAGCAGCCCCGGGGAGCCGAACACTGAAGCTTTCTTT. This codes for CASSPGEPNTEAFF.

V is TRBV5-1 and J is TRBJ1-1; 7 bases are shared with TRBD1. The germline CDR1 and CDR2 sequences are SGHRS and YFSETQ. V lost 4 bases and J lost 10; bases outside the gene matches: 10. The length of the CDR3 is 13 residues. The CDR3 sequence: CASSLNEEGAAFF. DNA of the CDR3: TGCGCCAGCAGCCTAAACGAAGAGGGGGCAGCTTTCTTT.

The chain combines TRBV30 with TRBJ2-5; D perhaps matches TRBD2 (7 bases). The V and J ends lost 3 bases and 3 bases respectively, with 20 bases between them. The germline V gene encodes CDR1 GTSNPN and CDR2 SVGIG (reference sequence). The CDR3 loop spans 16 amino acids. CDR3 coding DNA: TGTGCCTGGAGAAAGGTGACGGGGGGCAAAAAAGAGACCCAGTACTTC. It yields the protein CAWRKVTGGKKETQYF.

The chain combines TRBV4-3 with TRBJ1-2; TRBD1 is a possible D gene (5 bases). CDR1 LGHNA and CDR2 YSLEER come from the germline V gene. The CDR3 spans 14 residues. V was trimmed by 4 bases and J by 11 bases, leaving 20 bases between them. The CDR3 here is CASSRGGRFMRYTF. In DNA, the CDR3 is TGCGCCAGCAGCCGGGGGGGAAGGTTTATGAGGTACACCTTC.

In its sample, this clone was seen a few times. V gene TRBV15 combines with J gene TRBJ1-2; 10 nucleotides match TRBD1. This CDR3 has 15 residues. Trimming took 3 bases from V and 4 from J; bases not matched to a gene: 5. Germline V gives CDR1 LNHNV, CDR2 YYDKDF (reference sequence). In DNA, the CDR3 is TGTGCCACCAGCAGGACAGGGGGCGCGGGCTATGGCTACACCTTC. Protein product: CATSRTGGAGYGYTF. Full variable domain (missing parts from reference TRBV15 and TRBJ1-2): DAMVIQNPRYQVTQFGKPVTLSCSQTLNHNVMYWYQQKSSQAPKLLFHYYDKDFNNEADTPDNFQSRRPNTSFCFLDIRSPGLGDTAMYLCATSRTGGAGYGYTFGSGTRLTVV.

The chain has TRBV19 and TRBJ2-3, with 7 bases matching TRBD2. CDR1 LNHDA and CDR2 SQIVND come from the germline V gene (reference sequence). V was clipped by 3 bases and J by 3 bases; unmatched bases: 6. CDR3 length: 15 amino acids. The CDR3 nucleotides are TGTGCCAGTAGTATCCCGACGGGGGGAACAGATACGCAGTATTTT. Translating it yields CASSIPTGGTDTQYF. Together with reference TRBV19 and TRBJ2-3, the CDR3 gives the full variable domain: DGGITQSPKYLFRKEGQNVTLSCEQNLNHDAMYWYRQDPGQGLRLIYYSQIVNDFQKGDIAEGYSVSREKKESFPLTVTSAQKNPTAFYLCASSIPTGGTDTQYFGPGTRLTVL.

Notes on this clone: Other DNA sequences in the sample encode the same CDR3. This rearrangement joins TRBV9 to TRBJ2-1; TRBD2 aligns across 7 bases. From germline, CDR1 is SGDLS and CDR2 YYNGEE. This CDR3 comprises 16 residues. V lost 0 bases to trimming and J lost 0 bases; unmatched junction nucleotides: 3. CDR3 DNA: TGTGCCAGCAGCGTAGGAGCGGGAAGCTCCTACAATGAGCAGTTCTTC. Translation gives CASSVGAGSSYNEQFF.